These T cell receptor beta chains were read from a single sample in a study of identical twins. Each CDR3 protein is one row after TCRdb ran MiXCR on the 5' RACE reads. The sample contains 450,000 or so distinct CDR3 sequences, 14% of which appear only once. The same specimen was also included in a second study, on yellow fever vaccine responses in identical twins.

The sequencing sample was made of CD4+ T cells sorted from blood. The source is a young woman in good health. Both conserved end residues are part of each CDR3. Each record gives: D gene, clone size, V gene, J gene, CDR3 protein, CDR3 DNA. D genes are given only for firm matches. Rows give clone size only sometimes, using once, few, many, or a class for an expanded clone.

d_call: NA; clone_size: few; v_call: TRBV11-2; j_call: TRBJ2-3; cdr3_aa: CASSSTDDTQYF; cdr3_nt: TGTGCCAGCAGCTCGACCGATGATACGCAGTATTTT
d_call: TRBD2; clone_size: NA; v_call: TRBV6-2/TRBV6-3; j_call: TRBJ2-1; cdr3_aa: CASSYSGTSGHISSYNEQFF; cdr3_nt: TGTGCCAGCAGTTACTCGGGCACTAGCGGCCACATCAGCTCCTACAATGAGCAGTTCTTC
d_call: NA; clone_size: few; v_call: TRBV20-1; j_call: TRBJ2-2; cdr3_aa: CSARGNPTRSGELFF; cdr3_nt: TGCAGTGCTAGAGGGAACCCGACCCGGTCCGGGGAGCTGTTTTTT
d_call: NA; clone_size: NA; v_call: TRBV3-1; j_call: TRBJ1-1; cdr3_aa: CASSQVLNTEAFF; cdr3_nt: TGTGCCAGCAGCCAGGTATTGAACACTGAAGCTTTCTTT
d_call: NA; clone_size: NA; v_call: TRBV5-1; j_call: TRBJ2-7; cdr3_aa: CASSLDLGVSYEQYF; cdr3_nt: TGCGCCAGCAGCTTGGACTTAGGGGTCTCCTACGAGCAGTACTTC
d_call: TRBD2; clone_size: many; v_call: TRBV3-1; j_call: TRBJ2-3; cdr3_aa: CASSQVAGVRTDTQYF; cdr3_nt: TGTGCCAGCAGCCAGGTAGCGGGAGTTCGCACAGATACGCAGTATTTT
d_call: NA; clone_size: NA; v_call: TRBV18; j_call: TRBJ2-3; cdr3_aa: CASSPHPTDTQYF; cdr3_nt: TGTGCCAGCTCACCACACCCCACAGATACGCAGTATTTT
d_call: NA; clone_size: few; v_call: TRBV30; j_call: TRBJ2-1; cdr3_aa: CAWSVGEQFF; cdr3_nt: TGTGCCTGGAGTGTAGGTGAGCAGTTCTTC
d_call: NA; clone_size: NA; v_call: TRBV28; j_call: TRBJ2-1; cdr3_aa: CASSLRGREGTDFF; cdr3_nt: TGTGCCAGCAGTTTAAGGGGCAGAGAAGGGACCGATTTCTTC
d_call: NA; clone_size: few; v_call: TRBV29-1; j_call: TRBJ2-6; cdr3_aa: CSAYGGPLSSGANVLTF; cdr3_nt: TGCAGCGCCTACGGGGGGCCCCTAAGCTCTGGGGCCAACGTCCTGACTTTC
d_call: NA; clone_size: NA; v_call: TRBV7-2; j_call: TRBJ2-5; cdr3_aa: CASSPNLGGQETQYF; cdr3_nt: TGTGCCAGCAGCCCAAACCTAGGGGGGCAAGAGACCCAGTACTTC
d_call: NA; clone_size: many; v_call: TRBV28; j_call: TRBJ1-2; cdr3_aa: CASRANREGNYGYTF; cdr3_nt: TGTGCCAGCAGGGCAAACAGGGAAGGGAACTATGGCTACACCTTC
d_call: NA; clone_size: NA; v_call: TRBV7-9; j_call: TRBJ2-7; cdr3_aa: CASSYRNRDSYEQYF; cdr3_nt: TGTGCCAGCAGCTATCGGAACAGGGACTCCTACGAGCAGTACTTC
d_call: NA; clone_size: few; v_call: TRBV20-1; j_call: TRBJ2-3; cdr3_aa: CSAGSLRADTQYF; cdr3_nt: TGCAGTGCAGGCTCCCTCAGAGCAGATACGCAGTATTTT
d_call: TRBD2; clone_size: NA; v_call: TRBV11-2; j_call: TRBJ2-2; cdr3_aa: CASSPWTSGGAGELFF; cdr3_nt: TGTGCCAGCAGCCCATGGACTAGCGGGGGGGCCGGGGAGCTGTTTTTT
d_call: NA; clone_size: NA; v_call: TRBV20-1; j_call: TRBJ2-7; cdr3_aa: CSASLTDIEQYF; cdr3_nt: TGCAGTGCTAGCCTGACAGATATCGAGCAGTACTTC
d_call: TRBD2; clone_size: NA; v_call: TRBV10-3; j_call: TRBJ2-7; cdr3_aa: CAIRGLADSYEQYF; cdr3_nt: TGTGCCATCAGGGGACTAGCGGACTCCTACGAGCAGTACTTC
d_call: TRBD2; clone_size: once; v_call: TRBV12-3/TRBV12-4; j_call: TRBJ2-3; cdr3_aa: CAFSQAKTSGVGTDTQYF; cdr3_nt: TGTGCCTTCAGTCAAGCAAAGACTAGCGGGGTTGGCACAGATACGCAGTATTTT
d_call: NA; clone_size: many; v_call: TRBV6-2/TRBV6-3; j_call: TRBJ1-1; cdr3_aa: CASSYVGANTEAFF; cdr3_nt: TGTGCCAGCAGTTACGTGGGGGCTAACACTGAAGCTTTCTTT
d_call: TRBD1; clone_size: few; v_call: TRBV12-3/TRBV12-4; j_call: TRBJ2-5; cdr3_aa: CASTPPGQGHSEGAQYF; cdr3_nt: TGTGCCAGCACCCCCCCGGGACAGGGACATTCTGAGGGGGCCCAGTACTTC
d_call: NA; clone_size: few; v_call: TRBV12-3/TRBV12-4; j_call: TRBJ2-4; cdr3_aa: CASSPPEGGIQYF; cdr3_nt: TGTGCCAGCAGTCCGCCCGAGGGGGGCATTCAGTACTTC
d_call: TRBD2; clone_size: NA; v_call: TRBV14; j_call: TRBJ2-7; cdr3_aa: CASSAGDYSYEQYF; cdr3_nt: TGTGCCAGCAGCGCGGGAGACTACTCCTACGAGCAGTACTTC